The 25 T cell receptor beta chains reported below all come from one sample, sequenced in a study of blood T cells in healthy people across ages. The second PCR ran roughly 6 to 12 cycles with a sample-barcoded 5' primer and J-beta primers. TCRdb itself ran the 5' RACE reads through MiXCR, one entry per CDR3 protein. The sample has 800,000 or so distinct CDR3 sequences; around 45% are singletons. The sequenced sample consisted of blood. Source of these receptors: an elderly man in good health.

This clonotype was counted a single time. The chain joins TRBV6-1 to TRBJ2-3; the match to TRBD2 covers 9 bases. Germline values: CDR1 MNHNS, CDR2 SASEGT. Germline trimming cut 6 bases from V and 4 bases from J; bases unmatched to any gene: 11. The CDR3 runs 16 residues. The CDR3 DNA sequence: TGTGCCAGCAGGGGCCTGACTAGCGGTACCTCAGATACGCAGTATTTT. It specifies CASRGLTSGTSDTQYF.

This clonotype came up a few times. This chain connects TRBV20-1 to TRBJ2-5; no firm D call. The germline V gene encodes CDR1 DFQATT and CDR2 SNEGSKA (reference sequence). The CDR3 runs 13 residues. With 1 base removed from V and 2 bases from J, the gap between germline ends came to 8 bases. Here the CDR3 DNA reads TGCAGTGCTAGAGTCCCACAGCAAGAGACCCAGTACTTC. As protein: CSARVPQQETQYF.

The chain couples TRBV20-1 to TRBJ1-3; D remains ambiguous. This CDR3 has 12 amino acids. Germline-derived CDR1 and CDR2 are DFQATT and SNEGSKA (reference sequence). Trimming removed 0 bases at V and 4 bases at J, with 4 bases between. The CDR3 coding sequence is TGCAGTGCTAGAGAATCCGGAAACACCATATATTTT. Translated, it gives CSARESGNTIYF.

In the case of this clonotype: A junction end diverges from the germline sequence, so it may reflect a read error. The chain employs TRBV7-3 and TRBJ2-4, with 9 bases lining up with TRBD2. The DNA end lines up better with TRBJ2-5; the J call may be wrong. CDR3 size: 14 residues. The germline CDR1 and CDR2 sequences are SGHTA and FQGTGA. The CDR3 sequence is CGSSLSGSDKTQYF. CDR3 nucleotide sequence: TGTGGCAGCAGTCTTAGCGGGAGTGATAAGACCCAGTACTTC.

This chain connects TRBV20-1 to TRBJ2-3; TRBD2 matches 8 bases. V was pared by 2 bases and J by 3 bases, with 7 bases of the junction left unmatched. The CDR3 length is 15 residues. Germline CDR1 reads DFQATT; CDR2 reads SNEGSKA (reference sequence). CDR3 DNA: TGCAGTGCTAGACTGCCCAGCGGGAGTACAGATACGCAGTATTTT. Protein product: CSARLPSGSTDTQYF.

This clonotype was detected a few times. The V gene is TRBV20-1, the J gene TRBJ2-5, with a tentative D call TRBD1 (6 bases). The ends were cut back, 3 bases at V and 2 bases at J, with 13 bases in the middle. Germline CDR1 and CDR2: DFQATT and SNEGSKA (reference sequence). The CDR3 runs to 14 residues. CDR3 DNA sequence: TGCAGTGCTAGTTGGCAGGGGAGTCAAGAGACCCAGTACTTC. Translation: CSASWQGSQETQYF.

This clonotype was picked up a small number of times. The chain is built from TRBV10-3 and TRBJ2-3, with 12 bases fitting TRBD2. The germline gives CDR1 ENHRY, CDR2 SYGVKD. Unmatched junction bases numbered 5, after V lost 8 bases and J lost 2 bases. The CDR3 loop spans 15 amino acids. DNA for the CDR3: TGTGCCATCGGAACTAGCGGGGGGATCACAGATACGCAGTATTTT. It is translated as CAIGTSGGITDTQYF.

V is TRBV10-3 and J is TRBJ2-5; 9 positions agree with TRBD1. Trimming cost V 10 bases and J 2 bases; bases outside gene matches: 5. The CDR3 is 13 residues long. Germline lookup yields CDR1 ENHRY and CDR2 SYGVKD. DNA of the CDR3: TGTGCCACCCGGGACAGGGTACAAGAGACCCAGTACTTC. Translation gives CATRDRVQETQYF.

Comment on this clonotype: One junction end does not reproduce the germline sequence, and a read error may be involved. The chain recombines TRBV7-9 with TRBJ1-2, with a possible D match to TRBD1 (5 bases). The germline V gene has CDR1 SEHNR and CDR2 FQNEAQ (reference sequence). CDR3 length: 15 amino acids. CDR3 protein: CASSETGAPGYGYIF. The CDR3 DNA reads TGTGCCAGCAGCGAAACCGGGGCGCCTGGATATGGCTACATCTTC.

V is TRBV20-1 and J is TRBJ2-1, with D hard to call. V was shortened by 6 bases and J by 0 bases, with 18 bases between the two germline ends. The CDR3 length is 16 residues. Germline CDR1 reads DFQATT; CDR2 reads SNEGSKA (reference sequence). The CDR3 DNA sequence: TGCAGTGCCGCAGTTGGGGTCGGACCCTCCTACAATGAGCAGTTCTTC. This sequence encodes CSAAVGVGPSYNEQFF.

This clonotype has only one observation. The J gene is TRBJ1-2, the V gene TRBV6-5; D remains unclear. Per germline, CDR1 MNHEY and CDR2 SVGAGI. The CDR3 spans 15 residues. The V end was cut by 8 bases, the J end by 7 bases, with 23 bases between. This chain's CDR3 is CASGPQSRSTSGYTF. The CDR3 DNA reads TGTGCCAGCGGGCCGCAAAGTCGGTCCACTTCTGGCTACACCTTC.

This clonotype was found a few times. V is TRBV6-2 or TRBV6-3 and J is TRBJ2-2, with 7 bases fitting TRBD2. Unmatched junction bases numbered 6, after V lost 4 bases and J lost 13 bases. The CDR3 runs 12 residues. CDR1 MNHEY and CDR2 SVGEGT come from the germline V gene. CDR3 DNA: TGTGCCAGCAGTTCAATCAGGGAGGGGCTGTTTTTT. It translates to CASSSIREGLFF.

This chain connects TRBV7-2 to TRBJ2-1, with 10 bases identical to TRBD2. Matching the DNA end better, TRBJ2-7 makes the J call doubtful. This CDR3 has 16 residues. Germline V gene sequence: CDR1 SGHTA, CDR2 FQGNSA. This CDR3 is CASSPLSGRAYNEQYF. In DNA form, the CDR3 reads TGTGCCAGCAGCCCCTTGAGCGGGAGGGCGTACAATGAGCAGTACTTC.

The rearrangement joins TRBV12-3 or TRBV12-4 to TRBJ2-7, with 10 bases lining up with TRBD2. After removal of 7 bases from V and 0 bases from J, the junction contained 6 bases not matched to a gene. CDR3 size: 15 residues. This chain's CDR3 is CASTVSGRSSYEQYF. In DNA, the CDR3 is TGTGCCAGCACCGTTAGCGGGAGGAGCTCCTACGAGCAGTACTTC.

This rearrangement joins TRBV2 to TRBJ1-4; D is unclear. V was trimmed by 7 bases and J by 3 bases, leaving 15 bases between them. The CDR3 totals 15 residues. Per germline, CDR1 SNHLY and CDR2 FYNNEI. The CDR3 DNA reads TGTGCCAGCACCCCGAGACAATTGGCTAATGAAAAACTGTTTTTT. It translates to CASTPRQLANEKLFF.

The V and J genes are TRBV5-1 and TRBJ2-1; 7 bases align to TRBD1. With V trimmed by 1 base and J by 2 bases, 3 bases remained unmatched. Germline V gene data show CDR1 as SGHRS and CDR2 as YFSETQ. The CDR3 has 15 amino acids. CDR3 DNA sequence: TGCGCCAGCAGCTTGAGGCAGGGGGCCTACAATGAGCAGTTCTTC. It translates to CASSLRQGAYNEQFF.

V gene TRBV24-1 combines with J gene TRBJ2-7; a weak D match, TRBD1 (5 bases). Deletions cut 5 bases from V and 0 bases from J, with 10 bases between. The CDR3 sequence is 14 residues long. The germline V gene encodes CDR1 KGHDR and CDR2 SFDVKD. The chain's CDR3 is CATSAGSSSYEQYF. DNA of the CDR3: TGTGCCACCAGTGCAGGGTCGAGCTCCTACGAGCAGTACTTC.

V gene TRBV7-6 combines with J gene TRBJ2-3, with D perhaps TRBD1 (5 bases). V lost 4 bases, J lost 0 bases, and 14 bases lay in between. The CDR3 runs to 16 residues. Germline V lookup: CDR1 SGHVS, CDR2 FNYEAQ. The CDR3 is CASSSLGRGSTDTQYF. The CDR3 nucleotides are TGTGCCAGCAGCTCGTTAGGTAGGGGAAGCACAGATACGCAGTATTTT.

The rearrangement links TRBV10-3 to TRBJ2-3; D may correspond to TRBD1 or TRBD2 (5 bases each). Germline assignment: CDR1 ENHRY and CDR2 SYGVKD. V lost 7 bases, J lost 6 bases, and 17 bases lay in between. The length of the CDR3 is 14 residues. The CDR3 DNA reads TGTGCCATCAAGGCCGCCAGGGACCCGGATACGCAGTATTTT. The encoded protein is CAIKAARDPDTQYF.

This clonotype has a count of ten or more. The chain links TRBV27 to TRBJ2-7; D gene unclear. This CDR3 comprises 13 residues. In germline, CDR1 is MNHEY, CDR2 SMNVEV (reference sequence). V dropped 5 bases and J dropped 4 bases, with 12 bases sitting between them. CDR3 bases: TGTGCCAGCAGTCTGTCTGGCGCGTACGAGCAGTACTTC. Protein sequence: CASSLSGAYEQYF.

V usage is TRBV5-4 and J usage is TRBJ2-1; no clear D gene. The J call may not be correct, given that the DNA end is closer to TRBJ2-7. The CDR3 length is 13 residues. Per germline, CDR1 SGHNT and CDR2 YYREEE (reference sequence). The CDR3 spells CASSLLDHNEQYF. The DNA for the CDR3 is TGTGCCAGCAGCTTGCTAGACCACAATGAGCAGTACTTC.

On this clonotype itself: Just one base apart from a much larger clone, this may be a read error. The chain links TRBV29-1 to TRBJ2-1; D possibly corresponds to TRBD1 (5 bases). Trimming cost V 8 bases and J 10 bases, with 15 bases left between them. The V gene's germline CDR1 is SQVTM and CDR2 ANQGSEA. The CDR3 consists of 11 residues. The CDR3 DNA reads TGCAGCTCCGACAGAAGTAAGGAGCAGTTCTTC. It encodes CSSDRSKEQFF.

This rearrangement joins TRBV12-3 or TRBV12-4 to TRBJ2-7, with a possible D match to TRBD1 (6 bases). V dropped 3 bases and J dropped 2 bases, with 14 bases sitting between them. The CDR3 loop spans 15 amino acids. This CDR3 reads CASSFSAGDTYEQYF. The CDR3 coding sequence is TGTGCCAGCAGTTTTTCGGCAGGGGACACCTACGAGCAGTACTTC.

This chain links TRBV7-2 with TRBJ2-5; 9 bases match TRBD1. Trimming cost V 4 bases and J 1 base; bases outside gene matches: 4. The germline V gene has CDR1 SGHTA and CDR2 FQGNSA. The length of the CDR3 is 15 residues. CDR3: CASSSGTGFQETQYF. CDR3 bases: TGTGCCAGCAGCTCAGGGACAGGGTTCCAAGAGACCCAGTACTTC.

This rearrangement joins TRBV7-9 to TRBJ2-5; 9 bases align to TRBD2. Matching the DNA end better, TRBJ2-7 makes the J call doubtful. Germline assignment: CDR1 SEHNR and CDR2 FQNEAQ (reference sequence). The CDR3 has 15 residues. In nucleotides, the CDR3 is TGTGCCAGCAGCTTAGGAGGCGGGAGGGACTACGAGCAGTACTTC. Protein sequence: CASSLGGGRDYEQYF.